Given below is one TCR beta chain in context. Its antigen is unidentified. Produced via immunoSEQ multiplex PCR; TCRdb's table is partial and in-frame only. Of 90,000 to 120,000 clones detected, under 95% appear once; the ten largest clones hold 22%. The data derive from a study of T cell responses to AZD1222 COVID-19 vaccine. Study-level results: There were mostly white British donors and more females than males, and clonal diversity was possibly underestimated.

The CDR3 extends over 16 amino acids. Per germline, CDR1 SEHNR and CDR2 FQNEAQ (reference sequence). The ends lost 3 bases at V and 9 bases at J; junction bases unmatched: 10. Here the sequenced sample was peripheral blood, taken on day 0 of AZD1222 vaccination. This TCR came from an adult in good health. The V call is TRBV7-9, the J call TRBJ2-1; 11 nucleotides agree with TRBD2. The CDR3 region is CASSFSASGGSGEQFF. Here the CDR3 DNA reads TGTGCCAGCAGCTTTAGTGCTAGCGGGGGGTCGGGTGAGCAGTTCTTC.